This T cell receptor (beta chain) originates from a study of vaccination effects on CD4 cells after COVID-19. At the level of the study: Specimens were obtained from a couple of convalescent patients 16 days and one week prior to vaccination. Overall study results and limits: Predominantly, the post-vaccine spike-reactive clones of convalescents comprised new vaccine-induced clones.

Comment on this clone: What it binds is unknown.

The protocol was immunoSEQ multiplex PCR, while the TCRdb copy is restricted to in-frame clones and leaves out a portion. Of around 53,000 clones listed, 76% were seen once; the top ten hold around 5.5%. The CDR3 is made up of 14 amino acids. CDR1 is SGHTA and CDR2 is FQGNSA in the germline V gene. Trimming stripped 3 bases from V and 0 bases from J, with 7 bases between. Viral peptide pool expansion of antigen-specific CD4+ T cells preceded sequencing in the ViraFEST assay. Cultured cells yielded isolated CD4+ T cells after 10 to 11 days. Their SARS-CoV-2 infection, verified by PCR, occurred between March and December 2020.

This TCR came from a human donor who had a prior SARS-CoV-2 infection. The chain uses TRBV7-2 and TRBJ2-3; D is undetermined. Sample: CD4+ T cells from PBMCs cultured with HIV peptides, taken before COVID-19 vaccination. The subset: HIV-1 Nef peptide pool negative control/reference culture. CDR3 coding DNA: TGTGCCAGCAGCTTGGGCTTAAGCACAGATACGCAGTATTTT. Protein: CASSLGLSTDTQYF. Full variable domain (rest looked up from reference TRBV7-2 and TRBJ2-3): GAGVSQSPSNKVTEKGKDVELRCDPISGHTALYWYRQSLGQGLEFLIYFQGNSAPDKSGLPSDRFSAERTGGSVSTLTIQRTQQEDSAVYLCASSLGLSTDTQYFGPGTRLTVL.